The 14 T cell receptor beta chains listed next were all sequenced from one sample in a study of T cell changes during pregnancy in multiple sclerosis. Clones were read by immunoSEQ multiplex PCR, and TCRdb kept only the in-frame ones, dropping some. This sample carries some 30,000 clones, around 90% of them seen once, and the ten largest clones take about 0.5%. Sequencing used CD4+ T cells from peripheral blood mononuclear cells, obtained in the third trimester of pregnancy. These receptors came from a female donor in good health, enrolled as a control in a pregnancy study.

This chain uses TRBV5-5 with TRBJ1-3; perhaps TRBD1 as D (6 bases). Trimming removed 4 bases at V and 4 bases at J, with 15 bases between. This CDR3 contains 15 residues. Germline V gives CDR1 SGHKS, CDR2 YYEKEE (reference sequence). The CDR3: CASSQGPATGNTIYF. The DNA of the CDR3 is TGTGCCAGCAGCCAGGGGCCAGCCACGGGAAACACCATATATTTT.

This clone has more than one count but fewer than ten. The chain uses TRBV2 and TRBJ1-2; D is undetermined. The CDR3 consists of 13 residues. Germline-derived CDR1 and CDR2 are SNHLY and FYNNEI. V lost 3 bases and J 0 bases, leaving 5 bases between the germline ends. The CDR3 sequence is CASSDRPNYGYTF. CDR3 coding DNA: TGTGCCAGCAGTGACAGGCCTAACTATGGCTACACCTTC.

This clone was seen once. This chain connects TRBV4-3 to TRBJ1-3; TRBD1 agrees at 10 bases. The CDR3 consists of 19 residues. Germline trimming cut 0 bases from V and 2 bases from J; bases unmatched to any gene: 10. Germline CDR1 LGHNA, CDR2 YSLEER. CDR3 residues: CASSQERQGARWAGNTIYF. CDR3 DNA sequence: TGCGCCAGCAGCCAAGAGCGACAGGGGGCTAGGTGGGCTGGAAACACCATATATTTT.

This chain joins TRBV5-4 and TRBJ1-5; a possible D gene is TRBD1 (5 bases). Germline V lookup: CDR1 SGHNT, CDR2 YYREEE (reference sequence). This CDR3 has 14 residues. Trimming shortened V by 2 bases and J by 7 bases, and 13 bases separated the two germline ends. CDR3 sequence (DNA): TGTGCCAGCAGCTTAGATGGGGCTGGACAGCCCCAGCATTTT. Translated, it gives CASSLDGAGQPQHF.

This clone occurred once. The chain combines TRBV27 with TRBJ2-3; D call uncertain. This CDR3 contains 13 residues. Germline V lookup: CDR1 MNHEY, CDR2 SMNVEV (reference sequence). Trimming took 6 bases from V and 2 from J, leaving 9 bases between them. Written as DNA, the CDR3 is TGTGCCAGCAGGCCTGTGGCCACAGATACGCAGTATTTT. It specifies CASRPVATDTQYF.

Here the CDR3 DNA reads TGCAGCGTTGCGGTGTCCGACAGGGGCAACAATGAGCAGTTCTTC. This gives the protein CSVAVSDRGNNEQFF. V usage is TRBV29-1 and J usage is TRBJ2-1; TRBD1 agrees at 8 bases. This CDR3 has 15 residues. Germline values: CDR1 SQVTM, CDR2 ANQGSEA. V gave up 4 bases and J gave up 5 bases; unmatched junction bases: 10.

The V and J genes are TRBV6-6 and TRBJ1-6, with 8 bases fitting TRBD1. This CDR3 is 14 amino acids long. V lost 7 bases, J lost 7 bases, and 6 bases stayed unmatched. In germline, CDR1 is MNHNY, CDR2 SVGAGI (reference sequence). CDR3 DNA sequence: TGTGCCAGCATCCCCAGGGGGCTCAATTCACCCCTCCACTTT. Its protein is CASIPRGLNSPLHF.

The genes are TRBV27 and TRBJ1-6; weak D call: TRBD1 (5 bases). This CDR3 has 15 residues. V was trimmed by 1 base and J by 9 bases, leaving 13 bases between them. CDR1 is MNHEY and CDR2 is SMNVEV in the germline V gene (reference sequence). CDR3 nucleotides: TGTGCCAGCAGTTTATTGGGGGGACTTGGTTCACCCCTCCACTTT. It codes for CASSLLGGLGSPLHF.

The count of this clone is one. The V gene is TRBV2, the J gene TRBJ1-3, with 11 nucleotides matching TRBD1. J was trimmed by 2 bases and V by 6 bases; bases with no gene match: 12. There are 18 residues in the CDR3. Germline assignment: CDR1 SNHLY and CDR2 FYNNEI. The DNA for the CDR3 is TGTGCCAGCAGACTCACCAGGGACAGGGGGGAAGCTGGAAACACCATATATTTT. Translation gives CASRLTRDRGEAGNTIYF.

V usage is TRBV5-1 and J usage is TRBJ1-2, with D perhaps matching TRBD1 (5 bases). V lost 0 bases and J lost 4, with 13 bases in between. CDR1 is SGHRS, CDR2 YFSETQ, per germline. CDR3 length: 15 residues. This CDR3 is CASSLGSGGRYGYTF. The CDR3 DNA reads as TGCGCCAGCAGCTTGGGGTCGGGGGGACGCTATGGCTACACCTTC.

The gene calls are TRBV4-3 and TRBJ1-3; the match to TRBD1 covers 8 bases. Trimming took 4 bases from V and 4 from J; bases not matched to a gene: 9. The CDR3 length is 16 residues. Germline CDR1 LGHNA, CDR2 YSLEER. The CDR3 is CASSRSGGAGGNTIYF. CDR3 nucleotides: TGCGCCAGCAGCCGCTCAGGGGGCGCAGGAGGAAACACCATATATTTT.

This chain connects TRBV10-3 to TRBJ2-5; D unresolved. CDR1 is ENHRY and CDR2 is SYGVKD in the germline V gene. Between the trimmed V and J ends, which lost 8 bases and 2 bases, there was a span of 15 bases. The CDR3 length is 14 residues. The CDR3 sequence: CAIGDGQNQETQYF. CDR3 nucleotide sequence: TGTGCCATCGGAGATGGTCAGAATCAAGAGACCCAGTACTTC.

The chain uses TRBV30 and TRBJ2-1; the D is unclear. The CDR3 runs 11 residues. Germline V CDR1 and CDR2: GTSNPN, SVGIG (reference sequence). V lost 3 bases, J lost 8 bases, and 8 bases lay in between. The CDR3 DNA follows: TGTGCCTGGAGGGAGTACTATGAGCAGTTCTTC. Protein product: CAWREYYEQFF.

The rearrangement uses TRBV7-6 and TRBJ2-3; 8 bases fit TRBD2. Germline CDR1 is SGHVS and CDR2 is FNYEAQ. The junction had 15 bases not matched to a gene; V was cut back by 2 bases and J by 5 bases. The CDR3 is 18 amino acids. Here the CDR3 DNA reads TGTGCCAGCAGCTTAAAGGCCCTTAGCGGGGTCTCGCGAGATACGCAGTATTTT. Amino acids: CASSLKALSGVSRDTQYF.